This TCR beta chain appears in the sequencing data of a study of cytomegalovirus exposure and HLA in healthy donors (dated by TCRdb to the late 2010s). Looking at the study overall: In an earlier analysis of approximately 500 of the donors, 276 Gb of sequence data and 95 million to 130 million unique TCR beta sequences from approximately 180 million T cells were reported. About 310 gigabases of sequencing data and tens of millions of unique TCR sequences were included in an early release covering 550 to 650 HLA-typed donors. The genetic ancestry cluster associated with self-reported Caucasian donors included about 81% of the roughly 410 genotyped donors. The study aimed to test whether signatures of past pathogen exposure could be identified by cataloging public T cell receptors. The study used immunosequencing to profile the T cell repertoires of several hundred subjects and linked those repertoires to cytomegalovirus serostatus. In addition to the first cohort of several hundred subjects, a separate validation cohort of about 120 different subjects was used. To predict cytomegalovirus infection status, the study combined high-throughput TCR immunosequencing, statistical association of individual TCRs with disease status, and machine learning. In a later analysis, previously published TCR beta repertoires from several hundred donors were re-analyzed and high-resolution HLA genotyping was added so that TCR occurrence patterns could be studied. In the later analysis, no new phenotypic data were used to find candidate immune exposures; instead, reliance was placed on TCR beta sequences and their occurrence across donors. An earlier analysis of some 500 of the donors applied high-throughput TCR beta sequencing to assess whether each TCR beta V gene segment acted as functional or pseudogenic. Donor age, sex, ethnicity and CMV serostatus were collected together with the repertoire data. A later genetic analysis took genome-wide SNP genotypes for about 65% of the 666 donors and used that subset as a discovery cohort. Every repertoire in the discovery cohort had been generated on one and the same sequencing platform. HLA typing included class I and class II loci at four-digit resolution. The number of donors typed differed by locus, with 629-630 for A, B, C, DRB1 and DQB1, more than 500 for DQA1, nearly 610 for DPA1, and approximately 470 for DPB1. A handful of DR-DQ haplotypes were handled as single units for association and clustering because linkage in the cohort was strong. On average, around 230,000 unique TCR beta nucleotide sequences were sequenced per donor among more than 350 genotyped donors of the cohort, with about 19% of those sequences being non-productive.

In total, about 650 healthy bone marrow donors made up the cohort. At the time of sampling, all cohort members were nominally healthy, though unrecorded immune exposures were likely present. The donor tested CMV seronegative, placing the donor among the roughly 340 seronegative members of the cohort. A peripheral blood sample was provided by each donor, and peripheral blood mononuclear cells were used for TCR beta sequencing. The Qiagen DNeasy Blood Extraction Kit was used to extract genomic DNA from the blood cell samples. General conclusions and limits of the study: A later analysis found that HLA-associated TCR beta chains were more clonally expanded and had lower generation probabilities than equally common non-associated chains. It was suggested by the authors that the approach could potentially be generalized to other disease states and immunological phenotypes. In a later analysis, TCR association rates were found to vary across HLA loci, with the most associated TCRs seen for DRB1 alleles and the fewest for HLA-C alleles. Some IMGT-functional V segments, including TRBV6-2 and TRBV6-3, could not be told apart with the 87-base-pair reads, so those segments were excluded. According to a later analysis, parvovirus B19, influenza, CMV and Epstein-Barr virus appeared linked to several top co-occurrence clusters. Correlated functional status among segregating V segments might reflect linkage disequilibrium, but an unknown experimental factor could not be ruled out. Some 16 rarely observed V segments, including chromosome 9 orphons, were excluded from the earlier analysis of a few hundred of the donors because counts were too low. Specific HLA alleles were associated with 16,951 TCR beta sequences at a false discovery rate of 0.05 in a later analysis. CMV serostatus was the only immune exposure information available for the cohort. Broadly in line with IMGT annotations, most TCR beta V segments showed up in productive rearrangements about 87% or about 30% of the time in an earlier analysis of 587 of the donors. An association between a missense DCLRE1C variant and V-gene and J-gene trimming of TCR beta chains was found in a later genetic analysis and replicated in an independent cohort. A further reported finding was that TCR beta sequences accurately predicted the HLA-A and HLA-B alleles for most subjects in the first cohort. A later genetic analysis reported fewer N-insertions in productive TCRs among donors in an Asian-associated ancestry cluster than the roughly 620-donor mean. Most CMV-associated TCR beta chains appeared to be HLA-restricted in a later analysis, and the HLA associations seemed to be driven largely by CMV exposure. Roughly uniform sequencing depth across donors was assumed in presence/absence analyses, although this assumption may not hold. A cluster of highly shared sequence variants was judged likely to represent a technical artifact of the sequencing pipeline. The study listed approximately 150 TCR beta chains as associated with cytomegalovirus. Because HLA typing was unavailable for some donors at each locus, only the typed subset was used in association tests. Strong co-occurrence of HLA alleles, especially DR and DQ, made assigning TCR associations to individual alleles difficult. In vitro tests confirmed that a few of the cytomegalovirus-associated TCR beta chains recognize cytomegalovirus antigens. Cytomegalovirus status was reported to be diagnosed by the classifier with high specificity and sensitivity in both the original and validation cohorts. While some public TCRs were present in many individuals, most TCR sequences turned up only very rarely across donors. The cohort was sequenced for TCR beta chains only, and without alpha or paired-chain data the features that could be detected were limited.

Concerning this clone: Its antigen has not been determined. No much larger clonotype is one base removed from it; base qualities were not supplied.

The CDR3 spans 19 residues, from the cysteine through the phenylalanine. Only the CDR3 DNA is retained, 57 bases long and in frame from the first base. At the junction V is shortened by 4 bases and J by 2 bases; bases outside the gene matches: 13. The germline V gene supplies CDR1 SGHAT and CDR2 FQNNGV. Libraries came from the immunoSEQ multiplex PCR assay. For the multiplex PCR, a mixture combining 60 forward primers for TCR Vbeta segments and 13 reverse primers for TCR Jbeta segments was used. The CDR3 region of rearranged TCR beta genes was amplified from genomic DNA with a multiplex PCR assay. The Illumina HiSeq System was used to sequence the amplified TCR beta libraries as 87-base-pair reads. On the study's bioinformatics: In a later analysis, approximately 74 million unique TCR beta chains were counted across the 666 repertoires, and roughly 10 million of these chains were shared by at least two donors. Raw reads were error-corrected and collapsed into unique sequences with a nearest-neighbor algorithm that merged closely related sequences to remove PCR and sequencing errors. Alignment of CDR3 sequences to IMGT reference sequences was used to assign V, D and J gene segments. For a sequence to be retained, a match of at least six nucleotides to both a V gene segment and a J gene segment was required. A rearrangement was called productive if the CDR3 had no stop codons and remained in frame with V and J, and every other rearrangement was called non-productive. CDR3 was defined according to IMGT convention as the region running from the second conserved V-encoded cysteine to the conserved J-encoded phenylalanine. Sequences without an unambiguous match to a single V gene segment were excluded from the earlier analysis of 450 to 750 of the donors. In an earlier analysis of several hundred of the donors, a V segment was called functional when productive rearrangements were above 56.7%, and segregating when the standard deviation between donors exceeded 5%. A statistical classification framework was developed to diagnose cytomegalovirus status using the catalog of TCR beta chain sequences. In a later analysis, TCR nucleotide sequences were compared against IMGT/GENE-DB human TR gene sequences so that V and J genes could be assigned. The TCRdist pipeline was used in a later analysis to assign CDR3 sequences and most-parsimonious VDJ recombination scenarios. A later analysis defined each TCR beta chain by its CDR3 amino acid sequence plus V-gene family, and excluded reads lacking a unique V-gene family. In a later analysis, 550 to 650 highly shared, low-generation-probability nucleotide sequences were removed to address suspected cross-contamination and a sequencing artifact. In a later analysis, a clonal expansion index was calculated for each public chain from normalized within-repertoire ranks of inferred template counts. A later analysis computed generation probabilities with a VDJ recombination model fitted to out-of-frame rearrangements, and checked the results against IGoR. In a later analysis, hypergeometric tests were used to score TCR-TCR, TCR-HLA and TCR-CMV co-occurrence, with a repertoire-size bias correction applied to TCR pairs. False discovery rates were estimated in a later analysis by permuting HLA or CMV assignments 20 times. A later analysis grouped co-occurring TCRs with DBSCAN, adding TCRdist sequence similarity when clustering within HLA-allele-positive subsets. Repertoires with fewer than 30,000 or more than 120,000 public chains were left out of co-occurrence clustering, as were five repertoires with anomalous nucleotide sharing. TCRdb re-hosts the immuneACCESS table, in-frame sequences only. Its copies lack some clones; in the studies checked, an unresolved V gene accounts for under half of them, and the cause for the rest is not known. The V and J calls and clone size come from that table; D and trimming were worked out from the DNA. The sample yields about 160,000 clones; around 81% were counted once. Clones ranked in the top ten supply roughly 13% of the sample.

The source is a woman in her fifties or sixties in good health and CMV-seronegative. Recombination connected TRBV11-2 to TRBJ1-6; TRBD1 lines up with 8 middle nucleotides. Input material: PBMCs. The CDR3 loop reads CASSSELAGGHPYNSPLHF. The sequenced DNA: TGTGCCAGCAGCTCCGAGTTGGCAGGGGGCCATCCCTATAATTCACCCCTCCACTTT. Full variable domain (CDR3 extended with the reference TRBV11-2 and TRBJ1-6 proteins): EAGVAQSPRYKIIEKRQSVAFWCNPISGHATLYWYQQILGQGPKLLIQFQNNGVVDDSQLPKDRFSAERLKGVDSTLKIQPAKLEDSAVYLCASSSELAGGHPYNSPLHFGNGTRLTVT.